This T cell receptor beta chain was identified during a study of CD8 T cells in Susac syndrome. Random hexamers were used to reverse transcribe an amount of roughly 0.5 to 1 ug RNA. Multiplex PCR with immunoSEQ amplified the TCR beta CDR3 across 54 Vbeta and 13 Jbeta. In TCRdb, the immunoSEQ multiplex PCR reads were re-called with MiXCR into one record per CDR3 protein. The sample contains about 180,000 distinct CDR3 sequences, 90% to 95% of which appear only once. CDR1 SQVTM and CDR2 ANQGSEA come from the germline V gene. The CDR3 contains 13 residues. Trimming removed 5 bases from V and 5 bases from J; junction bases left unmatched: 6.

The TCR sequence derives from a human donor with Susac syndrome. This rearrangement joins TRBV29-1 to TRBJ2-7, with 10 bases fitting TRBD1. Sample: CD4+ T cells from PBMCs. The CDR3 region has the DNA TGCAGCGTTAAGGACAGGGGGGCCAACGAGCAGTACTTC. Protein product: CSVKDRGANEQYF.